The 24 T cell receptor beta chains in this list originate from one sample, sequenced in a study of blood T cell repertoires in COVID-19. Sequencing was performed with immunoSEQ multiplex PCR; in TCRdb, only in-frame clones are kept and a portion is missing. The sample lists some 180,000 clones; 84% were seen once. Sequencing was performed on PBMCs or T cells enriched from blood (not recorded which). The receptors here all came from a woman aged 25 to 39 who had been exposed to COVID-19.

V is TRBV14 and J is TRBJ2-3; TRBD1 might be the D (5 bases). The CDR3 sequence is 16 residues long. Looked up from germline, CDR1 is SGHDN and CDR2 is FVKESK. Trimming took off 5 bases at V and 0 bases at J, with 15 bases between the two ends. DNA of the CDR3: TGTGCCAGCAGCATACTTATGACAGCTAGCACAGATACGCAGTATTTT. Encoded protein: CASSILMTASTDTQYF.

This clone turned up a few times. This chain links TRBV12-3 or TRBV12-4 with TRBJ1-2; no reliable D call. The CDR3 is 13 amino acids. V lost 7 bases to trimming and J lost 0 bases, with 9 bases between them. The CDR3 loop reads CASTTVANYGYTF. In nucleotides, the CDR3 is TGTGCCAGCACCACGGTAGCTAACTATGGCTACACCTTC.

The gene calls are TRBV2 and TRBJ1-2, with D hard to call. CDR1 is SNHLY, CDR2 FYNNEI, per germline. The CDR3 loop spans 14 amino acids. Trimming removed 8 bases at V and 1 base at J, with 14 bases between. CDR3 nucleotide sequence: TGTGCCAGCTTGTATTTTTCCCTTAACTATGGCTACACCTTC. Translation: CASLYFSLNYGYTF.

The chain joins TRBV5-5 to TRBJ2-1, with 8 bases fitting TRBD2. In germline, CDR1 is SGHKS, CDR2 YYEKEE (reference sequence). The CDR3 is made up of 16 amino acids. The J segment lost 2 bases and the V segment lost 3 bases, leaving 7 bases of the junction unmatched. The CDR3 loop reads CASSSNRGGPYNEQFF. The CDR3, as DNA: TGTGCCAGCAGCTCTAACCGGGGGGGACCCTACAATGAGCAGTTCTTC.

The rearrangement joins TRBV2 to TRBJ2-3; 7 bases align to TRBD1. This CDR3 is 13 amino acids long. The germline V gene has CDR1 SNHLY and CDR2 FYNNEI. The CDR3 here is CATGTAFTDTQYF. The DNA for the CDR3 is TGTGCTACGGGGACAGCTTTCACAGATACGCAGTATTTT.

This clone was recorded only once. CDR3 loop: CASSPTGDNQPQHF. The CDR3 bases are TGTGCCAGCAGCCCAACAGGGGATAATCAGCCCCAGCATTTT. The V call is TRBV11-2, the J call TRBJ1-5; 7 bases align to TRBD1. With 5 bases clipped from V and 4 bases from J, the junction kept 5 bases outside the gene matches. Germline assignment: CDR1 SGHAT and CDR2 FQNNGV. The CDR3 runs 14 residues.

V gene TRBV9 combines with J gene TRBJ2-5; D may be TRBD2 (6 bases). Trimming pared 5 bases from V and 0 bases from J, leaving 14 bases between. Germline CDR1 reads SGDLS; CDR2 reads YYNGEE. This CDR3 is built from 15 residues. This CDR3 is CASSISGEYQETQYF. CDR3 nucleotide sequence: TGTGCCAGCAGTATTAGCGGAGAGTACCAAGAGACCCAGTACTTC.

This clone was observed a single time. The chain recombines TRBV5-1 with TRBJ2-1, with a possible D match to TRBD2 (7 bases). V was clipped by 1 base and J by 7 bases, with 12 bases between them. This CDR3 comprises 14 residues. Germline lookup yields CDR1 SGHRS and CDR2 YFSETQ. For the CDR3, the DNA is TGCGCCAGCAGCTTGAGGGGGGGCCTGAATGAGCAGTTCTTC. Amino acid sequence: CASSLRGGLNEQFF.

This clone has more than one count but fewer than ten. The chain employs TRBV9 and TRBJ1-2; TRBD1 aligns across 10 bases. The ends lost 3 bases at V and 6 bases at J; junction bases unmatched: 8. This CDR3 comprises 15 residues. CDR1 is SGDLS and CDR2 is YYNGEE in the germline V gene. The CDR3 region has the DNA TGTGCCAGCAGCGCGGCGGGACAGGGGCGGCATGGCTACACCTTC. Translation: CASSAAGQGRHGYTF.

The rearrangement uses TRBV19 and TRBJ1-4, with 7 bases that match TRBD1. The CDR3 length is 16 residues. J gave up 0 bases and V 4 bases, and 5 bases lay outside the gene matches. Germline V gene sequence: CDR1 LNHDA, CDR2 SQIVND (reference sequence). CDR3 nucleotide sequence: TGTGCCAGTAGTAGCCGTGGACAGGCAACTAATGAAAAACTGTTTTTT. Amino acids: CASSSRGQATNEKLFF.

The chain joins TRBV6-2 or TRBV6-3 to TRBJ1-2, with D tentatively TRBD1 (5 bases). V shed 2 bases and J shed 8 bases, with 15 bases lying between them. The germline gives CDR1 MNHEY, CDR2 SVGEGT. CDR3 size: 14 residues. The CDR3 DNA reads as TGTGCCAGCAGTTACATTCAGGGAAGACGCGGCTACACCTTC. Its protein product is CASSYIQGRRGYTF.

V is TRBV5-1 and J is TRBJ2-1, with TRBD2 as a possible D gene (6 bases). The length of the CDR3 is 15 residues. In germline, CDR1 is SGHRS, CDR2 YFSETQ. V lost 0 bases and J lost 2, with 9 bases in between. CDR3 sequence reads: CASSLGGATYNEQFF. The DNA of the CDR3 is TGCGCCAGCAGCTTGGGCGGGGCTACCTACAATGAGCAGTTCTTC.

CDR3 DNA: TGTGCCAGCAGTGCCTCTGCACAGGGTACCGGCGGCTACACCTTC. Residues: CASSASAQGTGGYTF. The rearrangement joins TRBV6-4 to TRBJ1-2; possibly TRBD1 for D (6 bases). Germline CDR1 reads MRHNA; CDR2 reads SNTAGT. The CDR3 is 15 residues long. V was shortened by 4 bases and J by 8 bases, with 20 bases between the two germline ends.

The gene calls are TRBV10-2 and TRBJ1-5; no reliable D call. This CDR3 has 14 amino acids. Looked up from germline, CDR1 is WSHSY and CDR2 is SAAADI. V lost 8 bases and J 4 bases, leaving 15 bases between the germline ends. CDR3 amino acids: CASRPSGRNQPQHF. Here the CDR3 DNA reads TGCGCCAGCCGTCCATCGGGTCGGAATCAGCCCCAGCATTTT.

This chain links TRBV6-5 with TRBJ1-2; 7 nucleotides line up with TRBD1. V lost 4 bases to trimming and J lost 10 bases; unmatched junction nucleotides: 9. The CDR3 consists of 13 residues. Looked up from germline, CDR1 is MNHEY and CDR2 is SVGAGI. The CDR3 DNA is TGTGCCAGCAGTTTGGGGGACAGCCGCGTCTACACCTTC. Amino acids: CASSLGDSRVYTF.

This clone turned up a few times. The chain couples TRBV12-3 or TRBV12-4 to TRBJ2-7; D is undetermined. The CDR3 is 13 residues long. V dropped 5 bases and J dropped 0 bases, with 8 bases sitting between them. CDR3 coding DNA: TGTGCCAGCAGTCGATACAACTCCTACGAGCAGTACTTC. This translates into CASSRYNSYEQYF.

This clone is a singleton in its sample. The chain carries TRBV9 and TRBJ2-7; D gene ambiguous. There are 11 residues in the CDR3. The V and J ends lost 3 bases and 6 bases respectively, with 7 bases between them. Germline CDR1 reads SGDLS; CDR2 reads YYNGEE. CDR3 residues: CASSGGREQYF. CDR3 in DNA: TGTGCCAGCAGCGGCGGCCGCGAGCAGTACTTC. The full variable domain, with the rest looked up from reference TRBV9 and TRBJ2-7, is DSGVTQTPKHLITATGQRVTLRCSPRSGDLSVYWYQQSLDQGLQFLIQYYNGEERAKGNILERFSAQQFPDLHSELNLSSLELGDSALYFCASSGGREQYFGPGTRLTVT.

V gene TRBV7-9 combines with J gene TRBJ1-2, with D possibly TRBD1 on 5 matching bases. V was clipped by 1 base and J by 6 bases, with 12 bases between them. Germline V gives CDR1 SEHNR, CDR2 FQNEAQ (reference sequence). The CDR3 consists of 14 residues. CDR3 protein: CASSLGGGGNGYTF. CDR3 nucleotides: TGTGCCAGCAGCTTAGGTGGGGGAGGGAATGGCTACACCTTC.

The chain employs TRBV29-1 and TRBJ1-3; D possibly corresponds to TRBD1 (5 bases). V was shortened by 1 base and J by 4 bases, with 11 bases between the two germline ends. The CDR3 loop spans 14 amino acids. Germline lookup yields CDR1 SQVTM and CDR2 ANQGSEA. The CDR3 loop reads CSVEGQGTGNTIYF. The CDR3 DNA reads TGCAGCGTTGAAGGCCAGGGAACAGGAAACACCATATATTTT.

V gene TRBV27 combines with J gene TRBJ2-5; 8 nucleotides agree with TRBD1. Germline values: CDR1 MNHEY, CDR2 SMNVEV (reference sequence). The junction had 14 bases not matched to a gene; V was cut back by 6 bases and J by 5 bases. CDR3 length: 16 residues. This CDR3 is CASSPGETGDMETQYF. CDR3 bases: TGTGCCAGCAGCCCCGGTGAGACAGGGGATATGGAGACCCAGTACTTC.

This CDR3 reads CASSPGQGSQPQHF. The DNA of the CDR3 is TGTGCCAGCTCACCGGGACAGGGTAGTCAGCCCCAGCATTTT. The chain uses TRBV18 and TRBJ1-5; 9 bases agree with TRBD1. The CDR3 runs to 14 residues. J lost 6 bases, V lost 3 bases, and 3 bases had no gene match. Germline V gene lookup returns CDR1 KGHSH and CDR2 LQKENI.

This sequence joins TRBV5-4 and TRBJ2-7; a possible D gene is TRBD1 (6 bases). Germline loops: CDR1 SGHNT, CDR2 YYREEE (reference sequence). CDR3 length: 15 amino acids. The germline V and J ends were trimmed by 0 bases and 2 bases, with 12 bases remaining between them. CDR3 coding DNA: TGTGCCAGCAGCTTGGCCGGGACAAGGCCCTACGAGCAGTACTTC. Protein product: CASSLAGTRPYEQYF.

V gene TRBV6-5 combines with J gene TRBJ1-6; 7 nucleotides align to TRBD1. J gave up 3 bases and V 8 bases, and 1 base lay outside the gene matches. The CDR3 has 13 amino acids. CDR1 MNHEY and CDR2 SVGAGI come from the germline V gene. The CDR3 is CASGTDYNSPLHF. CDR3 bases: TGTGCCAGCGGGACAGACTATAATTCACCCCTCCACTTT.

This clone was seen only a few times. The genes are TRBV3-1 (or the pseudogene TRBV3-2) and TRBJ1-3; tentatively, D is TRBD1 (5 bases). CDR1 is LGHDT and CDR2 is YNNKEL in the germline V gene (reference sequence). The CDR3 consists of 15 residues. V shed 5 bases and J shed 0 bases, with 11 bases lying between them. The chain's CDR3 is CASSNRFLSGNTIYF. Here the CDR3 DNA reads TGTGCCAGCAGCAACAGGTTCCTCTCTGGAAACACCATATATTTT.